The 27 T cell receptor beta chains below were found in one sample sequenced in a study of shared clonotypes between healthy human individuals. The method was immunoSEQ multiplex PCR; TCRdb's version includes in-frame clones alone and lacks a portion of them. The profile shows about 680,000 clones, 92% of them singletons. Positive CCR7 selection of CD45RO-negative cells yielded the naive CD8 cells, and terminally differentiated effector memory CD45RA+ cells were excluded. Sequenced input: naive CD8+ T cells sorted from blood. The receptors were gathered from a man aged 25-45 years in good health.

This clone appeared a single time. J is TRBJ2-7 and V is TRBV27, with 7 bases identical to TRBD1. Per the germline V gene, CDR1 is MNHEY and CDR2 is SMNVEV (reference sequence). With V trimmed by 2 bases and J by 2 bases, 6 bases remained unmatched. CDR3 length: 15 amino acids. DNA of the CDR3: TGTGCCAGCAGTTTAGAGGGGGCTATAGCCTACGAGCAGTACTTC. It encodes CASSLEGAIAYEQYF.

To note about this clone: Other DNA variants within this sample encode the same CDR3. The chain has TRBV27 and TRBJ2-7; no clear D gene. Trimming pared 2 bases from V and 1 base from J, leaving 6 bases between. Germline CDR1 is MNHEY and CDR2 is SMNVEV (reference sequence). The CDR3 loop spans 13 amino acids. Here the CDR3 reads CASSLGQSYEQYF. In DNA, the CDR3 is TGTGCCAGCAGTTTAGGGCAGTCCTACGAGCAGTACTTC.

The J gene is TRBJ2-7, the V gene TRBV19, with TRBD1 identical over 9 bases. In germline, CDR1 is LNHDA, CDR2 SQIVND (reference sequence). The CDR3 has 13 amino acids. After removal of 3 bases from V and 4 bases from J, the junction contained 1 base not matched to a gene. The CDR3 DNA sequence: TGTGCCAGTAGTATGACAGGGGGTTACGAGCAGTACTTC. Residues: CASSMTGGYEQYF.

The rearrangement links TRBV30 to TRBJ2-7; maybe TRBD2 (7 bases). The CDR3 loop spans 12 amino acids. Germline V lookup: CDR1 GTSNPN, CDR2 SVGIG (reference sequence). V was trimmed by 5 bases and J by 6 bases, leaving 14 bases between them. As DNA, the CDR3 is TGTGCCTGGGGGGGACGGGGGGCCGAGCAGTACTTC. Protein sequence: CAWGGRGAEQYF.

CDR3 in amino acids: CASSSPSEPANEQFF. The CDR3 DNA reads as TGTGCCAGCAGCTCCCCTTCGGAGCCCGCGAATGAGCAGTTCTTC. The rearrangement joins TRBV5-4 to TRBJ2-1; D not resolved. Germline values: CDR1 SGHNT, CDR2 YYREEE (reference sequence). The CDR3 runs to 15 residues. V dropped 3 bases and J dropped 7 bases, with 17 bases sitting between them. The complete variable domain, with remaining parts taken from reference TRBV5-4 and TRBJ2-1, reads ETGVTQSPTHLIKTRGQQVTLRCSSQSGHNTVSWYQQALGQGPQFIFQYYREEENGRGNFPPRFSGLQFPNYSSELNVNALELDDSALYLCASSSPSEPANEQFFGPGTRLTVL.

This clone has only a few counts. At one boundary the junction diverges from the germline segment, which might be a read error. CDR3 region: CASSVDGVGELFF. In nucleotides, the CDR3 is TGTGCTAGCAGCGTCGACGGAGTCGGGGAGCTGTTTTTT. The chain employs TRBV7-7 and TRBJ2-2; no firm D call. This CDR3 comprises 13 residues. Germline CDR1 and CDR2: SSHAT and FNYEAQ (reference sequence). Full variable domain (remainder filled in from reference TRBV7-7 and TRBJ2-2): GAGVSQSPRYKVTKRGQDVTLRCDPISSHATLYWYQQALGQGPEFLTYFNYEAQPDKSGLPSDRFSAERPEGSISTLTIQRTEQRDSAMYRCASSVDGVGELFFGEGSRLTVL.

The chain employs TRBV27 and TRBJ2-3, with D perhaps TRBD1 (5 bases). This CDR3 contains 14 residues. Germline V gene lookup returns CDR1 MNHEY and CDR2 SMNVEV (reference sequence). V was pared by 6 bases and J by 3 bases, with 13 bases between. CDR3 region: CASRILTGTDTQYF. DNA of the CDR3: TGTGCCAGCAGGATACTAACAGGAACAGATACGCAGTATTTT.

J is TRBJ1-1 and V is TRBV5-4, with D maybe TRBD1 (6 bases). V was pared by 0 bases and J by 6 bases, with 9 bases between. Germline V gene sequence: CDR1 SGHNT, CDR2 YYREEE (reference sequence). This CDR3 has 13 amino acids. This chain's CDR3 is CASSLVSGAEAFF. DNA of the CDR3: TGTGCCAGCAGCTTGGTGTCAGGGGCTGAAGCTTTCTTT.

The V and J genes are TRBV27 and TRBJ2-1, with D possibly TRBD2 on 5 matching bases. The CDR3 has 15 residues. Trimming left V 2 bases short and J 2 bases short, with 10 bases between. CDR1 is MNHEY, CDR2 SMNVEV, per germline (reference sequence). The CDR3 region has the DNA TGTGCCAGCAGTTTAGCCGGGCGGGCCTACAATGAGCAGTTCTTC. This encodes CASSLAGRAYNEQFF.

This sequence joins TRBV9 and TRBJ1-1; D remains unclear. Germline loops: CDR1 SGDLS, CDR2 YYNGEE. V dropped 0 bases and J dropped 0 bases, with 9 bases sitting between them. The CDR3 length is 15 residues. Here the CDR3 DNA reads TGTGCCAGCAGCGTAGAACCAGGCATGAACACTGAAGCTTTCTTT. The encoded protein is CASSVEPGMNTEAFF.

The CDR3, as DNA: TGTGCCAGCCTCGGGCGGAGGGGATACAATGAGCAGTTCTTC. As protein: CASLGRRGYNEQFF. The V and J genes are TRBV6-1 and TRBJ2-1; D may be TRBD2 (6 bases). The CDR3 has 14 residues. The V end was cut by 8 bases, the J end by 4 bases, with 15 bases between. Germline CDR1 and CDR2: MNHNS and SASEGT.

For this clone: Different DNA sequences within this sample yield the same CDR3. The chain combines TRBV19 with TRBJ2-7; 9 bases agree with TRBD1. Germline CDR1 reads LNHDA; CDR2 reads SQIVND (reference sequence). V was pared by 9 bases and J by 0 bases, with 6 bases of the junction left unmatched. The CDR3 contains 14 residues. CDR3 sequence reads: CASSGTGSSYEQYF. The DNA of the CDR3 is TGTGCCAGCTCCGGGACAGGGAGCTCCTACGAGCAGTACTTC. Filled out from reference TRBV19 and TRBJ2-7, the complete variable domain reads DGGITQSPKYLFRKEGQNVTLSCEQNLNHDAMYWYRQDPGQGLRLIYYSQIVNDFQKGDIAEGYSVSREKKESFPLTVTSAQKNPTAFYLCASSGTGSSYEQYFGPGTRLTVT.

The chain employs TRBV29-1 and TRBJ2-3; 8 bases map to TRBD2. CDR1 SQVTM and CDR2 ANQGSEA come from the germline V gene. The CDR3 spans 16 residues. J gave up 3 bases and V 2 bases, and 10 bases lay outside the gene matches. The CDR3 loop reads CSVETAGGIETDTQYF. The CDR3 nucleotides read TGCAGCGTTGAAACGGCGGGGGGCATTGAAACAGATACGCAGTATTTT.

The sample holds one count of this clone. V usage is TRBV7-9 and J usage is TRBJ2-1; 10 positions agree with TRBD2. Unmatched junction bases numbered 5, after V lost 4 bases and J lost 5 bases. The germline V gene has CDR1 SEHNR and CDR2 FQNEAQ (reference sequence). The CDR3 contains 15 residues. The CDR3 DNA is TGTGCCAGCAGCTCCTCAACTAGCGGGAACAATGAGCAGTTCTTC. It encodes CASSSSTSGNNEQFF.

The CDR3: CASSYKGSVQPQHF. CDR3 nucleotide sequence: TGTGCCAGCAGTTACAAGGGGTCCGTTCAGCCCCAGCATTTT. The chain combines TRBV6-5 with TRBJ1-5, with a tentative D call TRBD1 (5 bases). The CDR3 runs to 14 residues. With 2 bases removed from V and 6 bases from J, the gap between germline ends came to 11 bases. Germline CDR1 and CDR2: MNHEY and SVGAGI.

The genes are TRBV27 and TRBJ2-5; 8 bases are a match to TRBD2. Germline assignment: CDR1 MNHEY and CDR2 SMNVEV (reference sequence). The CDR3 is 15 amino acids. Trimming removed 4 bases from V and 0 bases from J; junction bases left unmatched: 4. The CDR3 is CASSYTGGYQETQYF. The CDR3 bases are TGTGCCAGCAGTTACACGGGAGGGTACCAAGAGACCCAGTACTTC.

The chain combines TRBV27 with TRBJ2-3; 8 bases are shared with TRBD1. The CDR3 length is 15 residues. V shed 6 bases, J shed 1 base, and the junction held 6 bases outside the gene matches. Germline assignment: CDR1 MNHEY and CDR2 SMNVEV (reference sequence). The CDR3 region has the DNA TGTGCCAGCAGGCGGCAGGGGGCCGGCACAGATACGCAGTATTTT. This codes for CASRRQGAGTDTQYF.

The V call is TRBV20-1, the J call TRBJ2-7; perhaps TRBD1 as D (5 bases). This CDR3 is 11 amino acids long. V was pared by 6 bases and J by 6 bases, with 12 bases between. Germline loops: CDR1 DFQATT, CDR2 SNEGSKA (reference sequence). DNA for the CDR3: TGCAGTGCCCAGACAGCCGGCGAGCAGTACTTC. It specifies CSAQTAGEQYF.

The rearrangement joins TRBV6-6 to TRBJ1-4; TRBD1 is a possible D gene (6 bases). The CDR3 is 14 amino acids. Trimming shortened V by 7 bases and J by 2 bases, and 11 bases separated the two germline ends. Germline loops: CDR1 MNHNY, CDR2 SVGAGI (reference sequence). The CDR3 DNA follows: TGTGCCAGCACCCCAACAGGGACTAATGAAAAACTGTTTTTT. It is translated as CASTPTGTNEKLFF.

V usage is TRBV29-1 and J usage is TRBJ2-1; D is perhaps TRBD1 or TRBD2 (5 bases each). V was trimmed by 7 bases and J by 4 bases, leaving 11 bases between them. From germline, CDR1 is SQVTM and CDR2 ANQGSEA. The CDR3 runs 12 residues. The CDR3 loop is CSAPWGYNEQFF. As DNA, the CDR3 is TGCAGCGCCCCTTGGGGGTACAATGAGCAGTTCTTC.

V and J are TRBV6-6 and TRBJ2-1; 11 nucleotides line up with TRBD2. Germline loops: CDR1 MNHNY, CDR2 SVGAGI (reference sequence). V was clipped by 7 bases and J by 8 bases; unmatched bases: 10. This CDR3 has 15 amino acids. CDR3: CASNVAGGPTYEQFF. Here the CDR3 DNA reads TGTGCCAGCAATGTAGCGGGAGGGCCTACCTATGAGCAGTTCTTC.

The chain combines TRBV7-8 with TRBJ2-5, with TRBD2 identical over 10 bases. Germline lookup yields CDR1 SGHVS and CDR2 FQNEAQ. CDR3 size: 17 residues. After removal of 4 bases from V and 2 bases from J, the junction contained 10 bases not matched to a gene. CDR3: CASSSPLAGQVQETQYF. In DNA, the CDR3 is TGTGCCAGCAGCTCCCCACTAGCGGGGCAAGTTCAAGAGACCCAGTACTTC.

The genes are TRBV27 and TRBJ2-3; D tentatively fits TRBD1 or TRBD2 (5 bases each). The ends were cut back, 6 bases at V and 2 bases at J, with 15 bases in the middle. The CDR3 length is 15 residues. Germline values: CDR1 MNHEY, CDR2 SMNVEV (reference sequence). CDR3 bases: TGTGCCAGCAGAGGGGACGGCAGTTCCACAGATACGCAGTATTTT. The encoded protein is CASRGDGSSTDTQYF.

The chain uses TRBV2 and TRBJ2-7, with D possibly being TRBD1 (5 bases). Trimming pared 4 bases from V and 0 bases from J, leaving 10 bases between. The germline V gene encodes CDR1 SNHLY and CDR2 FYNNEI. The CDR3 covers 14 residues. The CDR3 loop is CASSGYRSSYEQYF. The CDR3 nucleotides read TGTGCCAGCAGTGGGTACAGGAGCTCCTACGAGCAGTACTTC.

This chain joins TRBV7-9 and TRBJ1-2; TRBD1 matches 8 bases. Germline CDR1 and CDR2: SEHNR and FQNEAQ (reference sequence). V lost 3 bases and J lost 4; bases outside the gene matches: 7. The CDR3 spans 15 residues. The CDR3 spells CASSFSPGGGYGYTF. CDR3 sequence (DNA): TGTGCCAGCAGCTTCTCCCCAGGGGGCGGCTATGGCTACACCTTC. The whole variable domain, remainder taken from reference TRBV7-9 and TRBJ1-2, is DTGVSQNPRHKITKRGQNVTFRCDPISEHNRLYWYRQTLGQGPEFLTYFQNEAQLEKSRLLSDRFSAERPKGSFSTLEIQRTEQGDSAMYLCASSFSPGGGYGYTFGSGTRLTVV.

This chain links TRBV27 with TRBJ2-7; 7 bases agree with TRBD2. Germline values: CDR1 MNHEY, CDR2 SMNVEV (reference sequence). V lost 2 bases to trimming and J lost 2 bases; unmatched junction nucleotides: 6. CDR3 length: 15 residues. CDR3 in amino acids: CASSLAASGTYEQYF. Here the CDR3 DNA reads TGTGCCAGCAGTTTAGCAGCTAGCGGTACCTACGAGCAGTACTTC.

This clone was seen a handful of times. The chain has TRBV10-2 and TRBJ1-5; D perhaps matches TRBD1 (5 bases). Per the germline V gene, CDR1 is WSHSY and CDR2 is SAAADI. The CDR3 has 15 residues. Trimming cost V 5 bases and J 5 bases, with 16 bases left between them. CDR3 sequence: CASSKSRELDQPQHF. The DNA of the CDR3 is TGCGCCAGCAGTAAGAGCAGGGAATTGGATCAGCCCCAGCATTTT.